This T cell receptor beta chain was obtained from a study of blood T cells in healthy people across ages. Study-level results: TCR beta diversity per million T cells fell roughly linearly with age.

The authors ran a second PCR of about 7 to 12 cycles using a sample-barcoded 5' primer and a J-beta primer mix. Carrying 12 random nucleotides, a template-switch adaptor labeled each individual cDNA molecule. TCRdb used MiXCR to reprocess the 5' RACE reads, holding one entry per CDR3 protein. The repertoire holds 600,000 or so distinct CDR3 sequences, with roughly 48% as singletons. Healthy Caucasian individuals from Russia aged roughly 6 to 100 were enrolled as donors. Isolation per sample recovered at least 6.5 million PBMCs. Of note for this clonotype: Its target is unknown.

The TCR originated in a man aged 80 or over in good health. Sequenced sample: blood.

For the CDR3, the DNA is TGCAGCGTTGGGAGGGACTCGACCTACGAGCAGTACTTC. As protein: CSVGRDSTYEQYF. The V gene is TRBV29-1, the J gene TRBJ2-7, with D perhaps matching TRBD2 (6 bases). The V end lost 4 bases, the J end lost 2 bases, and 12 bases lay between the germline ends. This CDR3 spans 13 amino acids. CDR1 is SQVTM and CDR2 is ANQGSEA in the germline V gene.